Shown below are 8 T cell receptor beta chains from a single sample sequenced in a study of blood T cell repertoires in COVID-19. The protocol was immunoSEQ multiplex PCR, while the TCRdb copy is restricted to in-frame clones and leaves out a portion. This sample has roughly 150,000 clones; more than 60% occur once, and the top ten carry about 8.3%. Material: peripheral blood. Receptors originate from a man aged 55-75 years with acute or convalescent COVID-19.

J is TRBJ2-7 and V is TRBV2; 7 bases line up with TRBD1. The length of the CDR3 is 15 residues. The germline gives CDR1 SNHLY, CDR2 FYNNEI. V lost 8 bases to trimming and J lost 0 bases; unmatched junction nucleotides: 10. CDR3 in DNA: TGTGCCAGCGTATCGCAGGGGGATGGCTCCTACGAGCAGTACTTC. Its translation: CASVSQGDGSYEQYF.

This chain connects TRBV5-6 to TRBJ2-7; maybe TRBD2 (6 bases). Trimming stripped 4 bases from V and 3 bases from J, with 11 bases between. The CDR3 totals 13 residues. Germline lookup yields CDR1 SGHDT and CDR2 YYEEEE. This CDR3 reads CASSGRGNYEQYF. The CDR3 DNA is TGTGCCAGCAGCGGGCGCGGGAACTACGAGCAGTACTTC.

The J gene is TRBJ2-5, the V gene TRBV11-3; D might be TRBD1 (5 bases). CDR1 is SGHNT, CDR2 YENEEA, per germline. V was cut by 2 bases and J by 4 bases, with 8 bases left in between. This CDR3 is built from 13 residues. The CDR3 here is CASSLPGSETQYF. DNA of the CDR3: TGTGCCAGCAGCTTACCAGGGTCAGAGACCCAGTACTTC.

V is TRBV9 and J is TRBJ1-5, with 7 bases lining up with TRBD1. Germline V gene lookup returns CDR1 SGDLS and CDR2 YYNGEE. This CDR3 is 15 amino acids long. V gave up 2 bases and J gave up 1 base; unmatched junction bases: 3. CDR3 amino acids: CASSVTGDSNQPQHF. For the CDR3, the DNA is TGTGCCAGCAGCGTTACAGGGGACAGCAATCAGCCCCAGCATTTT.

CDR3 in DNA: TGCGCCAGCAGATCACCAAAAGACCGGGCTAACTATGGCTACACCTTC. The encoded protein is CASRSPKDRANYGYTF. This chain uses TRBV4-1 with TRBJ1-2; D not resolved. Germline CDR1 is MGHRA and CDR2 is YSYEKL. Trimming pared 6 bases from V and 0 bases from J, leaving 17 bases between. The CDR3 runs 16 residues.

This chain links TRBV18 with TRBJ1-1, with 8 bases lining up with TRBD1. This CDR3 region has 19 residues. Per the germline V gene, CDR1 is KGHSH and CDR2 is LQKENI. The trim removed 4 bases at V and 7 bases at J, leaving 23 bases unmatched. This CDR3 is CASSLGTGTGGGTRREAFF. The CDR3 nucleotides are TGTGCCAGCTCACTGGGGACTGGGACAGGTGGAGGAACCCGACGTGAAGCTTTCTTT.

The chain uses TRBV4-1 and TRBJ2-7; TRBD2 aligns across 13 bases. The CDR3 spans 15 residues. Germline CDR1 MGHRA, CDR2 YSYEKL. V dropped 3 bases and J dropped 4; count of bases not matched to a gene: 3. CDR3 coding DNA: TGCGCCAGCAGCCACCGGACTAGCGGGGGTTACGAGCAGTACTTC. The encoded protein is CASSHRTSGGYEQYF.

J is TRBJ1-2 and V is TRBV4-3; possible D gene TRBD1, 6 bases. This CDR3 has 15 residues. Per germline, CDR1 LGHNA and CDR2 YSLEER. The V and J ends lost 0 bases and 8 bases respectively, with 16 bases between them. Here the CDR3 DNA reads TGCGCCAGCAGCCAAGATCGCAGGGGAGTGGAAGGCTACACCTTC. This codes for CASSQDRRGVEGYTF.